Described below is a single T cell receptor (beta chain) sequence and its context. Germline CDR1 SGHRS, CDR2 YFSETQ. V lost 1 base, J lost 5 bases, and 15 bases lay in between. The CDR3 consists of 15 residues. This specimen comes from a study of cytotoxic CD8 clonotypes in ibrutinib-treated CLL. Study overall: The taking of response samples occurred after a median about 12 months of treatment, with a range of 6 to 36.

Depths of 1 in 200,000 to 1 in 1 million T cells were the sequencing target. Only in-frame clones appear in the TCRdb table, and some are missing; sequencing was by immunoSEQ multiplex PCR. The sample lists more than 85,000 clones, approximately 82% occurring once. The V gene is TRBV5-1, the J gene TRBJ2-5, with a tentative D call TRBD1 (6 bases). The origin of this receptor is a human donor with chronic lymphocytic leukemia. Sequencing was performed on PBMCs, taken after 12 months of ibrutinib treatment. The CDR3 spells CASSLTGMGYETQYF. The CDR3 nucleotides are TGCGCCAGCAGCTTGACAGGGATGGGGTACGAGACCCAGTACTTC.